This record concerns one T cell receptor beta chain sequence. In the original workflow: By means of reference gene primer amplification, nucleated cell counts were estimated. Clones were sequenced by immunoSEQ multiplex PCR, and TCRdb holds only the in-frame ones, with some missing. The V and J calls and clone size come from that table; D and trimming were worked out from the DNA. The data contain 100,000 or so clones, less than 85% of them singletons. The sample comes from a study of blood T cell repertoires in COVID-19. Germline V gene data show CDR1 as SGHRS and CDR2 as YFSETQ. V lost 4 bases and J lost 6, with 17 bases in between. The CDR3 extends over 15 amino acids.

Sample: peripheral blood. This receptor was taken from an older woman with active or convalescent COVID-19. V and J are TRBV5-1 and TRBJ2-1, with D uncertain. CDR3 protein: CASSGVRWASNEQFF. The DNA of the CDR3 is TGCGCCAGCAGCGGCGTAAGGTGGGCCTCCAATGAGCAGTTCTTC.